The rows below give T cell receptor beta chains drawn from one sample of a study of cytomegalovirus exposure and HLA in healthy donors. Generated by immunoSEQ multiplex PCR, the TCRdb table keeps only in-frame clones and is missing some. The sample has some 100,000 clones, 84% seen once; the top ten hold roughly 1.2%. Sequences were obtained from PBMCs. The receptors here all came from a woman aged 18 to 35 in good health and CMV-seronegative. Both conserved end residues are part of each CDR3. The D gene is left open where the match is weak. Expanded clones get a size class; other rows say once, few or many, or leave the size out.

CDR3nt	CDR3aa	v_gene	d_gene	j_gene	abundance
TGTGCCAGCAGGAGGACAGGGGGCGATCAGCCCCAGCATTTT	CASRRTGGDQPQHF	TRBV5-6	TRBD1	TRBJ1-5	NA
TGTGCCAGCAGAATGGACAGTAACTATGGCTACACCTTC	CASRMDSNYGYTF	TRBV6-5	NA	TRBJ1-2	few
TGTGCCAGCAGCTTGTACGGGGAAACAGGGCAATCGCATTTT	CASSLYGETGQSHF	TRBV5-4	NA	TRBJ1-5	NA
TGTGCCAGCAGTGAGTCCAGGGGATTAGCCAAAAACATTCAGTACTTC	CASSESRGLAKNIQYF	TRBV2	NA	TRBJ2-4	NA
TGCAGCGTTGGGGTCGGGGGGGCCCCAGATACGCAGTATTTT	CSVGVGGAPDTQYF	TRBV29-1	TRBD2	TRBJ2-3	NA
TGTGCCAGCAGTCGAATAGGTTGGGGACAGTTCTATGGCTACACCTTC	CASSRIGWGQFYGYTF	TRBV28	TRBD1	TRBJ1-2	NA
TGTGCCAGCAGCGTATTGGGAGCTCTTCAAGAGACCCAGTACTTC	CASSVLGALQETQYF	TRBV9	NA	TRBJ2-5	NA
TGTGCCAGCAACCTACAGGGAAGTAATCAGCCCCAGCATTTT	CASNLQGSNQPQHF	TRBV28	NA	TRBJ1-5	NA
TGTGCCAGCAGTTCGGGGGACAGCTATGGCTACACCTTC	CASSSGDSYGYTF	TRBV28	TRBD1	TRBJ1-2	once
TGTGCCAGTAGCCCTACAGGGAAAGAGTTTGGCTACACCTTC	CASSPTGKEFGYTF	TRBV6-1	NA	TRBJ1-2	NA
TGTGCCAGCAGTTACTCCAGGTTCGCTGAAGCTTTCTTT	CASSYSRFAEAFF	TRBV6-6	NA	TRBJ1-1	NA
TGTGCCAGCAGTTTATCGATAATGTTCGGGATAGAAGCTTTCTTT	CASSLSIMFGIEAFF	TRBV27	NA	TRBJ1-1	NA
TGTGCCAGCAGCGTCGGCAGGACCGGGGAGCTGTTTTTT	CASSVGRTGELFF	TRBV27	NA	TRBJ2-2	NA
TGTGCCAGTAGTGGGCGACAGAACACCGGGGAGCTGTTTTTT	CASSGRQNTGELFF	TRBV19	NA	TRBJ2-2	NA
TGTGCCATCAACAGGCAGTACACTGAAGCTTTCTTT	CAINRQYTEAFF	TRBV10-3	NA	TRBJ1-1	NA
TGTGCCAGCAGTGCCGGGACAGAGGCGGACGAGCAGTACTTC	CASSAGTEADEQYF	TRBV6-1	TRBD1	TRBJ2-7	NA
TGTTCCAGCAGCCCTATGGCCGGGGAGCTGTTTTTT	CSSSPMAGELFF	TRBV7-9	NA	TRBJ2-2	NA
TGTGCCAGCAGCCAAGATCCGGGACAGGGCCCAAACACCATATATTTT	CASSQDPGQGPNTIYF	TRBV5-4	TRBD1	TRBJ1-3	NA
TGCGCCAGCAGCCAAGATTTTGGGGCCGGCGTGGAGAGGGCTTTCTTT	CASSQDFGAGVERAFF	TRBV4-3	NA	TRBJ1-1	NA